The 5 T cell receptor beta chains below come from one sample, sequenced in a study of T-cell memory formation after mild COVID-19. A single record per CDR3 protein comes from TCRdb applying MiXCR to the 5' RACE reads. The data hold fewer than 700,000 distinct CDR3 sequences, with roughly 17% observed a single time. The sample taken for sequencing was PBMCs or a T cell subset sorted from them (not recorded which). The origin of the receptors is an adult woman who had mild COVID-19 (a few samples of this study predate the infection). Cell type and time point are not known.

DNA for the CDR3: TGTGCCAGCAGTTTTGTCCGGAACACTGAAGCTTTCTTT. Protein: CASSFVRNTEAFF. The chain is built from TRBV12-3 or TRBV12-4 and TRBJ1-1; D uncertain. The CDR3 covers 13 residues. V was shortened by 3 bases and J by 1 base, with 6 bases between the two germline ends.

The V gene is TRBV27, the J gene TRBJ2-7, with TRBD2 identical over 12 bases. The junction had 6 bases not matched to a gene; V was cut back by 5 bases and J by 4 bases. The CDR3 has 15 amino acids. The germline CDR1 and CDR2 sequences are MNHEY and SMNVEV (reference sequence). In nucleotides, the CDR3 is TGTGCCAGCAGTACTCGACTAGCGGGAGATTACGAGCAGTACTTC. Protein sequence: CASSTRLAGDYEQYF.

This clonotype appeared a few times. The chain recombines TRBV7-6 with TRBJ2-3, with 7 bases matching TRBD1. V shed 5 bases, J shed 2 bases, and the junction held 10 bases outside the gene matches. Germline loops: CDR1 SGHVS, CDR2 FNYEAQ. This CDR3 is 16 amino acids long. CDR3 DNA sequence: TGTGCCAGCAGCGGAAGCAGGGGGAGTCTCACAGATACGCAGTATTTT. Protein sequence: CASSGSRGSLTDTQYF.

The rearrangement joins TRBV29-1 to TRBJ2-1; 10 nucleotides align to TRBD2. The CDR3 is 17 residues long. The germline V gene encodes CDR1 SQVTM and CDR2 ANQGSEA. V lost 4 bases, J lost 9 bases, and 18 bases stayed unmatched. CDR3 DNA sequence: TGCAGCGTTGCTGGGGTAAGGCTAGCGGGAGTTGGAGCTGAGCAGTTCTTC. Its translation is CSVAGVRLAGVGAEQFF.

This clonotype was detected a few times. V gene TRBV3-1 combines with J gene TRBJ2-4; D ambiguous. Germline assignment: CDR1 LGHDT and CDR2 YNNKEL (reference sequence). V was cut by 3 bases and J by 8 bases, with 14 bases left in between. CDR3 length: 14 residues. The CDR3 DNA is TGTGCCAGCAGCCATAGGGCCCAGGTCGACATTCAGTACTTC. It codes for CASSHRAQVDIQYF.